One T cell receptor (beta chain) is described in this entry. Its antigen is not known. TCRdb keeps only in-frame clones here, not all; method: immunoSEQ multiplex PCR. Among 57,000 or so clones listed, 70% to 90% were seen once. Systemic immunosuppression or a history of autoimmune disease excluded patients. The sample originates from a study of OX40 agonist ivuxolimab in advanced cancers. About the study: Patients received ivuxolimab, an agonistic anti-OX40 (CD134) antibody.

The V gene lost 3 bases and the J gene lost 3 bases, with 11 bases spanning the gap. Germline V CDR1 and CDR2: MDHEN, SYDVKM. The CDR3 spans 14 residues. Study outcomes and limitations: The study observed clonal expansion of CD4+ and CD8+ blood T cells by week 6 at 0.1 to 3.0 mg/kg. Nonresponders included some who also had low normalized T-cell clonal expansion.

This material consisted of CD4+ or CD8+ T cells sorted from blood, taken in a trial of the OX40 agonist ivuxolimab. This TCR was sampled from an adult with an advanced solid tumor such as melanoma, head and neck, liver or kidney cancer. The chain is built from TRBV28 and TRBJ1-1; D may be TRBD1 (5 bases). The CDR3: CASSFGDRHTEAFF. The DNA of the CDR3 is TGTGCCAGCAGTTTTGGGGACCGCCACACTGAAGCTTTCTTT.